Listed below are T cell receptor beta chains from one sample, sequenced in a study of cytomegalovirus exposure and HLA in healthy donors. The protocol was immunoSEQ multiplex PCR, while the TCRdb copy is restricted to in-frame clones and leaves out a portion. The table includes 200,000 to 300,000 clones, 84% detected once. Sequencing used PBMCs. The receptors were gathered from a woman in her thirties or forties in good health and CMV-seropositive. CDR3s include the opening cysteine and the closing phenylalanine or tryptophan. D genes are given only for firm matches. Clone size is stated in some rows and not others, as once, few, many or a class when expanded.

J | size | D | V | DNA | CDR3
TRBJ1-1 | NA | NA | TRBV5-1 | TGCGCCAGCAGCTTGGATTCAGGGTTCGTGAACACTGAAGCTTTCTTT | CASSLDSGFVNTEAFF
TRBJ2-7 | NA | TRBD1 | TRBV28 | TGTGCCAGCAGTAGGGCCGGGACAGGGGGCTACGAGCAGTACTTC | CASSRAGTGGYEQYF
TRBJ2-1 | NA | TRBD2 | TRBV13 | TGTGCCAGCAGCTTATCCGGGACTAGCATGGTTGAGCAGTTCTTC | CASSLSGTSMVEQFF
TRBJ1-5 | NA | NA | TRBV30 | TGTGCCTGGAGTGTACAAGGGGGAGTTGGGCAGGGTAGTAATCAGCCCCAGCATTTT | CAWSVQGGVGQGSNQPQHF
TRBJ1-5 | NA | TRBD1 | TRBV18 | TGTGCCAGCTCACCGGGGACAGGTAGCAATCAGCCCCAGCATTTT | CASSPGTGSNQPQHF
TRBJ2-7 | once | TRBD2 | TRBV6-6 | TGTGCCAGCAGTTACACGGGGACTAGCGGGGGCGAGCAGTACTTC | CASSYTGTSGGEQYF
TRBJ2-1 | NA | TRBD1 | TRBV15 | TGTGCCACCAGCAGAAATGACAGGGGGCGTGAGCAGTTCTTC | CATSRNDRGREQFF
TRBJ2-7 | NA | TRBD1 | TRBV7-8 | TGTGCCAGCAGCCCGCCCGGGACAGGGGCCGAGCAGTACTTC | CASSPPGTGAEQYF
TRBJ1-1 | NA | TRBD1 | TRBV5-1 | TGCGTCAGCAGCTTGCACAGGGGGAACACTGAAGCTTTCTTT | CVSSLHRGNTEAFF
TRBJ1-1 | few | NA | TRBV10-3 | TGTGCCATCAGTGAGTCGTGGGAGGGAACTGAAGCTTTCTTT | CAISESWEGTEAFF
TRBJ2-1 | NA | TRBD2 | TRBV27 | TGTGCCAGCAGCCAAGGAGCTAGCGGGGAACTTACCTACAATGAGCAGTTCTTC | CASSQGASGELTYNEQFF
TRBJ2-7 | NA | NA | TRBV11-2 | TGTGCCAGCAGCTTAGCGGGAGCCGAGCAGTACTTC | CASSLAGAEQYF
TRBJ2-5 | NA | NA | TRBV6-5 | TGTGCCAGCAGTTACGACCGCTCAAGACCGGGGACCCAGTACTTC | CASSYDRSRPGTQYF
TRBJ1-5 | NA | NA | TRBV6-1 | TGTGCCAGCAGTACCCATGACAGATTAAATCAGCCCCAGCATTTT | CASSTHDRLNQPQHF
TRBJ2-5 | NA | NA | TRBV19 | TGTGCCAGTAGTGTTGGGACACAAGAGACCCAGTACTTC | CASSVGTQETQYF